The clone carrying this T cell receptor beta chain showed up just once. The data were obtained in a study of blood T cell repertoires in COVID-19. On the study more broadly: From T cells, B-cell-depleted T cells, or PBMCs came the material, which was cDNA or gDNA.

Study processing details: Reference gene primer amplification yielded estimated nucleated cell counts. Assay used: immunoSEQ multiplex PCR; TCRdb lists only in-frame clones, some missing. V and J calls and clone size are those listed in that table; D and trimming were worked out from the DNA. Altogether about 73,000 clones are present, 80% to 90% being singletons, with the ten largest covering roughly 9.6%. Germline V gene data show CDR1 as LNHDA and CDR2 as SQIVND (reference sequence). V was clipped by 3 bases and J by 3 bases, with 15 bases between them. The CDR3 totals 16 residues. This clonotype was obtained from a man older than 75 with acute or convalescent COVID-19. The sequenced material came from peripheral blood. The rearrangement joins TRBV19 to TRBJ1-5; D not certain. CDR3 nucleotide sequence: TGTGCCAGTAGTATTATTAGTAACAGCTACAATCAGCCCCAGCATTTT. Translation gives CASSIISNSYNQPQHF.